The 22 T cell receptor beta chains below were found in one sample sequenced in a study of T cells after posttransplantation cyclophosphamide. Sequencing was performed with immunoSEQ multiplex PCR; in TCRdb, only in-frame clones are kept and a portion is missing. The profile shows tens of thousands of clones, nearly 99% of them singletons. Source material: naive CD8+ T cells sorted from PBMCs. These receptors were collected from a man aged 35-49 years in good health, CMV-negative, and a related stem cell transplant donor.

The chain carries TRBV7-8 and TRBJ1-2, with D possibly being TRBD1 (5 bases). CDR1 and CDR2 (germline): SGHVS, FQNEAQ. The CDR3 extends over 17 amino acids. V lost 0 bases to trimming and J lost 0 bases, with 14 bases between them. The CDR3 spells CASSLATRGITNYGYTF. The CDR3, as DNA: TGTGCCAGCAGCTTAGCAACGCGGGGGATAACTAACTATGGCTACACCTTC.

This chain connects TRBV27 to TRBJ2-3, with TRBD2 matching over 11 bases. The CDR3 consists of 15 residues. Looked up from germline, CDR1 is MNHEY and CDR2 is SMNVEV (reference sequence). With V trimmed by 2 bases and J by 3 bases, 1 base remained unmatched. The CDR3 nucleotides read TGTGCCAGCAGTTTACTAGCGGGAGGAACAGATACGCAGTATTTT. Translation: CASSLLAGGTDTQYF.

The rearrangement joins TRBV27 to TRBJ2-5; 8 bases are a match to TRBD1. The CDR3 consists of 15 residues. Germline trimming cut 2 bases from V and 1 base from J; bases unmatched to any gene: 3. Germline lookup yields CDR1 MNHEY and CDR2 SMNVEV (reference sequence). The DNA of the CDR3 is TGTGCCAGCAGTTTACGGGACAGGAGCCAAGAGACCCAGTACTTC. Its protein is CASSLRDRSQETQYF.

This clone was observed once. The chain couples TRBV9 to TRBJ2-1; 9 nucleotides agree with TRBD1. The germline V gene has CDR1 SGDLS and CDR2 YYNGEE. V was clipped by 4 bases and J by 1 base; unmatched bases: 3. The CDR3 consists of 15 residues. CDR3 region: CASSSGQGSYNEQFF. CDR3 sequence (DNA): TGTGCCAGCAGCTCGGGACAGGGTTCCTACAATGAGCAGTTCTTC.

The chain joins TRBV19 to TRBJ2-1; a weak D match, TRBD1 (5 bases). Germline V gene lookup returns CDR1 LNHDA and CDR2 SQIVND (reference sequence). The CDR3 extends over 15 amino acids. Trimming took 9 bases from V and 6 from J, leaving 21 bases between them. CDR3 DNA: TGTGCCAGCGACCTTGGGTGGGGCGGCCCCAATGAGCAGTTCTTC. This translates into CASDLGWGGPNEQFF.

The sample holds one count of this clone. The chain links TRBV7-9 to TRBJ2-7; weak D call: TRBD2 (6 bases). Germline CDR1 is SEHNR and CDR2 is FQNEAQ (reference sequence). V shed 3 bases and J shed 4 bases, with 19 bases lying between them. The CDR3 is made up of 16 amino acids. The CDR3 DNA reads TGTGCCAGCAGCTTTACTACGGGAGTGGCCCCTTACGAGCAGTACTTC. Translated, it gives CASSFTTGVAPYEQYF.

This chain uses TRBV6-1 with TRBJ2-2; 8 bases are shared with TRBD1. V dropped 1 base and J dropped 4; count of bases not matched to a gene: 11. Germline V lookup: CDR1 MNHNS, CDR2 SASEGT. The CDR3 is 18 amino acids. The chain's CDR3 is CASSEGFFRTGITGELFF. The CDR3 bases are TGTGCCAGCAGTGAAGGGTTCTTTAGGACAGGGATCACCGGGGAGCTGTTTTTT.

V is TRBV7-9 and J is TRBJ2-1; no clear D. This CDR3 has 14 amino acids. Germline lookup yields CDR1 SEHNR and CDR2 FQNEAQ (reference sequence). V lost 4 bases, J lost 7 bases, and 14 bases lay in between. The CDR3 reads CASSSRGFWNEQFF. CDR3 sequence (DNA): TGTGCCAGCAGCTCTCGAGGTTTTTGGAATGAGCAGTTCTTC.

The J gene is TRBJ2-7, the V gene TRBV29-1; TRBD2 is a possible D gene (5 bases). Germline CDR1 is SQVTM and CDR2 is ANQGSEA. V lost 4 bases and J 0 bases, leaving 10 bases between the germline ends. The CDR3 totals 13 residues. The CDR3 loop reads CSVGGGNSYEQYF. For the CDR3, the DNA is TGCAGCGTTGGAGGAGGAAACTCCTACGAGCAGTACTTC.

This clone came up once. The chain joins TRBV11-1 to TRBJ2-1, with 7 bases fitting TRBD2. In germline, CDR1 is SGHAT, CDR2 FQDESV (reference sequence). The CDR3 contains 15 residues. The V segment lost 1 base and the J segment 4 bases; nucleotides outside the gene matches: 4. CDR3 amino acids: CASSLEASGYNEQFF. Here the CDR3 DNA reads TGTGCCAGCAGCTTAGAGGCTAGCGGTTACAATGAGCAGTTCTTC.

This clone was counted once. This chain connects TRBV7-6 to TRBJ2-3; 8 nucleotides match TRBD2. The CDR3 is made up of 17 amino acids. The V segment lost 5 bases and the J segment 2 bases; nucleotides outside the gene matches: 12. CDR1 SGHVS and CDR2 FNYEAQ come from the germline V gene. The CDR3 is CASSLPPNGRVTDTQYF. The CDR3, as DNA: TGTGCCAGCAGCCTCCCCCCGAACGGGAGGGTCACAGATACGCAGTATTTT. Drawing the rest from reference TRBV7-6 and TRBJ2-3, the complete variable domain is GAGVSQSPRYKVTKRGQDVALRCDPISGHVSLYWYRQALGQGPEFLTYFNYEAQQDKSGLPNDRFSAERPEGSISTLTIQRTEQRDSAMYRCASSLPPNGRVTDTQYFGPGTRLTVL.

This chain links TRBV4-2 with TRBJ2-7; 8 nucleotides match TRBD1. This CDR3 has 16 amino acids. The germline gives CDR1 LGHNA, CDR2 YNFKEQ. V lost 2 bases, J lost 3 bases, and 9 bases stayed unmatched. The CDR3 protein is CASSQRTGPSFYEQYF. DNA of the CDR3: TGTGCCAGCAGCCAACGGACAGGGCCCTCCTTCTACGAGCAGTACTTC.

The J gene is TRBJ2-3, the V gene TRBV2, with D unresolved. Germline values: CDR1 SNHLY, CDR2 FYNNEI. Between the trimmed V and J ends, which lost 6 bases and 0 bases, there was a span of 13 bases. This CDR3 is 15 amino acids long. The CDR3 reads CASRGSSASTDTQYF. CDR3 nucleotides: TGTGCCAGCAGAGGTTCGAGCGCTAGCACAGATACGCAGTATTTT.

CDR3: CASSPVRTGNEKLFF. CDR3 nucleotides: TGTGCCAGCAGCCCCGTCCGGACAGGGAATGAAAAACTGTTTTTT. This chain joins TRBV4-2 and TRBJ1-4, with TRBD1 matching 8 bases. Losses at the gene ends were 4 bases for V and 5 bases for J; bases not matched to a gene: 6. Germline-derived CDR1 and CDR2 are LGHNA and YNFKEQ. The CDR3 spans 15 residues.

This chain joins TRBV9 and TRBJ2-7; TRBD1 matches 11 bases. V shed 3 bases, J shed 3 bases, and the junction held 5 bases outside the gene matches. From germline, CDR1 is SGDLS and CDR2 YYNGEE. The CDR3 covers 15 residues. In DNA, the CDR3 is TGTGCCAGCAGCGGCGGGACAGGGGGTAGCTACGAGCAGTACTTC. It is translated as CASSGGTGGSYEQYF. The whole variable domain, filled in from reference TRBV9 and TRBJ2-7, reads DSGVTQTPKHLITATGQRVTLRCSPRSGDLSVYWYQQSLDQGLQFLIQYYNGEERAKGNILERFSAQQFPDLHSELNLSSLELGDSALYFCASSGGTGGSYEQYFGPGTRLTVT.

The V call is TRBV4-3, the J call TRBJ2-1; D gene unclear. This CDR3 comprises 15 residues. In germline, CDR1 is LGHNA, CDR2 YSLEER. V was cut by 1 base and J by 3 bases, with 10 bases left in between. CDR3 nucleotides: TGCGCCAGCAGCCAAGGAGTTAGCCGCTACAATGAGCAGTTCTTC. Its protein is CASSQGVSRYNEQFF.

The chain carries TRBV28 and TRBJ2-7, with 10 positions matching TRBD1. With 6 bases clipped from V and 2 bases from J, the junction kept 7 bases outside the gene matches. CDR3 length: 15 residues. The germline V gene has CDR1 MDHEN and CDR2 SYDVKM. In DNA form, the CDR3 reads TGTGCCAGCAGAGAATGGGGGACAGGGGCCTACGAGCAGTACTTC. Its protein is CASREWGTGAYEQYF.

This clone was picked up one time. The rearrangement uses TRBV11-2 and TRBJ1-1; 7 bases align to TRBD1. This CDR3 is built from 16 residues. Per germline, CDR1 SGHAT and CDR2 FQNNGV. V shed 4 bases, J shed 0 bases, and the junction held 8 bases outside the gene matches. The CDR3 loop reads CASSYQQGLLNTEAFF. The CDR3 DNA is TGTGCCAGCAGCTATCAACAGGGGCTACTGAACACTGAAGCTTTCTTT.

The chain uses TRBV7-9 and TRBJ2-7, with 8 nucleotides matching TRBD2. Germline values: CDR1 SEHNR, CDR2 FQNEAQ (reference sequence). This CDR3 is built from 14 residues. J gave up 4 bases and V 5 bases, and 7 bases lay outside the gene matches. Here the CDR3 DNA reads TGTGCCAGCAGCGGTTCGACTAGCGCGTACGAGCAGTACTTC. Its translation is CASSGSTSAYEQYF.

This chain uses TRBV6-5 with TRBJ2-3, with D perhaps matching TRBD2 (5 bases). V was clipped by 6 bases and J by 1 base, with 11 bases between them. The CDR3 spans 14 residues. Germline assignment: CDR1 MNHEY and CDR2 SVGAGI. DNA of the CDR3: TGTGCCAGCAGCCTGGGTAGCGGCACAGATACGCAGTATTTT. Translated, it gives CASSLGSGTDTQYF.

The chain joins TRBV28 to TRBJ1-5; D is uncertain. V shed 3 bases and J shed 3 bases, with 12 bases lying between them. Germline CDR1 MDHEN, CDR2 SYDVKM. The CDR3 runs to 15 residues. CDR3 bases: TGTGCCAGCAGTTTTTCGGGTACTTTCAATCAGCCCCAGCATTTT. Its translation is CASSFSGTFNQPQHF.

The CDR3 bases are TGTGCCTGGAGCCACACCAGGGGACTACAGTTCTTC. Translated, it gives CAWSHTRGLQFF. The chain is built from TRBV30 and TRBJ2-1, with D perhaps TRBD2 (7 bases). This CDR3 is 12 amino acids long. The ends were cut back, 3 bases at V and 13 bases at J, with 16 bases in the middle. The germline CDR1 and CDR2 sequences are GTSNPN and SVGIG (reference sequence). The full variable domain, completed using reference TRBV30 and TRBJ2-1, is SQTIHQWPATLVQPVGSPLSLECTVEGTSNPNLYWYRQAAGRGLQLLFYSVGIGQISSEVPQNLSASRPQDRQFILSSKKLLLSDSGFYLCAWSHTRGLQFFGPGTRLTVL.